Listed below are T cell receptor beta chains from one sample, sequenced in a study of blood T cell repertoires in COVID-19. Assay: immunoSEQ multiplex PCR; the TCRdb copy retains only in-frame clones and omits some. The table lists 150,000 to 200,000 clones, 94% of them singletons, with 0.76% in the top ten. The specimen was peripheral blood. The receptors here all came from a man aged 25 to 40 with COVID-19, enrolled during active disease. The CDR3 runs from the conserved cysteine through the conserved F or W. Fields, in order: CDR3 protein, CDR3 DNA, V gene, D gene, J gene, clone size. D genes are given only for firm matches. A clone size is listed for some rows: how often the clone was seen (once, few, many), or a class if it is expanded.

cdr3_aa: CASSLQGADQPQHF
cdr3_nt: TGTGCCAGCAGCTTACAGGGGGCGGATCAGCCCCAGCATTTT
v_call: TRBV7-9
d_call: TRBD1
j_call: TRBJ1-5
clone_size: NA

cdr3_aa: CASSTGGKPGDEQFF
cdr3_nt: TGTGCCAGCAGTACGGGGGGGAAGCCTGGGGATGAGCAGTTCTTC
v_call: TRBV6-4
d_call: TRBD2
j_call: TRBJ2-1
clone_size: NA

cdr3_aa: CASSRPGTGNTEAFF
cdr3_nt: TGTGCCAGCAGTAGACCCGGGACAGGGAACACTGAAGCTTTCTTT
v_call: TRBV6-5
d_call: TRBD1
j_call: TRBJ1-1
clone_size: NA

cdr3_aa: CASSYRGMNTEAFF
cdr3_nt: TGTGCCAGCAGTTACAGGGGGATGAACACTGAAGCTTTCTTT
v_call: TRBV6-5
d_call: NA
j_call: TRBJ1-1
clone_size: NA

cdr3_aa: CASRTQDRGSAEAFF
cdr3_nt: TGTGCCAGCAGGACCCAGGACAGGGGTTCTGCTGAAGCTTTCTTT
v_call: TRBV27
d_call: TRBD1
j_call: TRBJ1-1
clone_size: NA

cdr3_aa: CASSRTGGFEKLFF
cdr3_nt: TGTGCCAGCAGTAGGACAGGGGGCTTCGAAAAACTGTTTTTT
v_call: TRBV28
d_call: TRBD1
j_call: TRBJ1-4
clone_size: once

cdr3_aa: CASRGTQETQYF
cdr3_nt: TGTGCCAGCAGGGGGACACAAGAGACCCAGTACTTC
v_call: TRBV6-5
d_call: NA
j_call: TRBJ2-5
clone_size: NA

cdr3_aa: CASSRGEGSATGELFF
cdr3_nt: TGTGCCAGCAGCCGAGGAGAAGGATCGGCCACCGGGGAGCTGTTTTTT
v_call: TRBV4-2
d_call: NA
j_call: TRBJ2-2
clone_size: NA

cdr3_aa: CASSFSDFYGYTF
cdr3_nt: TGTGCCAGCAGCTTCTCAGACTTCTATGGCTACACCTTC
v_call: TRBV12-3/TRBV12-4
d_call: NA
j_call: TRBJ1-2
clone_size: NA

cdr3_aa: CASSPQGSGRNGYTF
cdr3_nt: TGTGCCAGCAGTCCCCAGGGATCGGGCCGCAATGGCTACACCTTC
v_call: TRBV2
d_call: NA
j_call: TRBJ1-2
clone_size: NA

cdr3_aa: CASSLGLAGTPGELFF
cdr3_nt: TGTGCCAGCAGTCTGGGACTAGCGGGGACCCCCGGGGAGCTGTTTTTT
v_call: TRBV27
d_call: TRBD2
j_call: TRBJ2-2
clone_size: NA

cdr3_aa: CASSQAGTKNTEAFF
cdr3_nt: TGCGCCAGCAGTCAAGCCGGGACAAAGAACACTGAAGCTTTCTTT
v_call: TRBV23-1
d_call: NA
j_call: TRBJ1-1
clone_size: NA

cdr3_aa: CASSLRLAGPTDTQYF
cdr3_nt: TGTGCCAGCAGTTTGAGACTAGCGGGGCCCACAGATACGCAGTATTTT
v_call: TRBV6-5
d_call: TRBD2
j_call: TRBJ2-3
clone_size: NA

cdr3_aa: CASSYTQGTDTQYF
cdr3_nt: TGTGCCAGCAGCTACACCCAGGGTACAGATACGCAGTATTTT
v_call: TRBV2
d_call: NA
j_call: TRBJ2-3
clone_size: once

cdr3_aa: CASRSVGSPLHF
cdr3_nt: TGTGCCAGCAGATCGGTTGGTTCACCCCTCCACTTT
v_call: TRBV12-3/TRBV12-4
d_call: NA
j_call: TRBJ1-6
clone_size: NA

cdr3_aa: CASGTNYNEQFF
cdr3_nt: TGTGCCAGCGGCACAAACTACAATGAGCAGTTCTTC
v_call: TRBV6-5
d_call: NA
j_call: TRBJ2-1
clone_size: NA

cdr3_aa: CASSEAHGGNGNTIYF
cdr3_nt: TGTGCCAGCAGTGAAGCGCACGGGGGTAACGGAAACACCATATATTTT
v_call: TRBV6-1
d_call: NA
j_call: TRBJ1-3
clone_size: NA

cdr3_aa: CASSPQGETQYF
cdr3_nt: TGTGCCAGCTCACCCCAGGGGGAGACCCAGTACTTC
v_call: TRBV18
d_call: NA
j_call: TRBJ2-5
clone_size: few

cdr3_aa: CASSPRQGMKGYGYTF
cdr3_nt: TGTGCCAGCAGTCCCCGACAGGGAATGAAGGGCTATGGCTACACCTTC
v_call: TRBV27
d_call: TRBD1
j_call: TRBJ1-2
clone_size: NA

cdr3_aa: CASSLAAQAFF
cdr3_nt: TGTGCCAGCAGTCTTGCGGCACAAGCTTTCTTT
v_call: TRBV12-3/TRBV12-4
d_call: NA
j_call: TRBJ1-1
clone_size: NA

cdr3_aa: CASSYRDSLNTEAFF
cdr3_nt: TGCGCCAGCAGCTACCGGGACAGTCTGAACACTGAAGCTTTCTTT
v_call: TRBV5-1
d_call: TRBD1
j_call: TRBJ1-1
clone_size: NA

cdr3_aa: CASSRTGVVTRNYGYTF
cdr3_nt: TGTGCCAGCTCACGGACAGGGGTAGTGACGCGAAACTATGGCTACACCTTC
v_call: TRBV18
d_call: TRBD1
j_call: TRBJ1-2
clone_size: NA

cdr3_aa: CASSPPLGGGPYEQYF
cdr3_nt: TGTGCCAGCAGCCCCCCCCTCGGCGGCGGCCCCTACGAGCAGTACTTC
v_call: TRBV7-9
d_call: NA
j_call: TRBJ2-7
clone_size: few

cdr3_aa: CASRKRQGAFEAFF
cdr3_nt: TGTGCCAGCAGAAAACGACAGGGCGCCTTTGAAGCTTTCTTT
v_call: TRBV7-9
d_call: TRBD1
j_call: TRBJ1-1
clone_size: NA

cdr3_aa: CASSLAGDTEAFF
cdr3_nt: TGTGCCAGCAGCTTAGCGGGAGACACTGAAGCTTTCTTT
v_call: TRBV11-1
d_call: NA
j_call: TRBJ1-1
clone_size: NA

cdr3_aa: CASSQKGEGSYGYTF
cdr3_nt: TGTGCCAGCAGCCAAAAGGGAGAAGGTTCCTATGGCTACACCTTC
v_call: TRBV3-1/TRBV3-2
d_call: NA
j_call: TRBJ1-2
clone_size: NA

cdr3_aa: CASSTPRVGSDYGYTF
cdr3_nt: TGTGCCAGCAGCACCCCGCGGGTAGGGAGCGACTATGGCTACACCTTC
v_call: TRBV11-2
d_call: NA
j_call: TRBJ1-2
clone_size: once

cdr3_aa: CASSFVGYQETQYF
cdr3_nt: TGCGCCAGCAGCTTTGTCGGGTACCAAGAGACCCAGTACTTC
v_call: TRBV5-1
d_call: NA
j_call: TRBJ2-5
clone_size: NA

cdr3_aa: CASSLGQGADQPQHF
cdr3_nt: TGCGCCAGCAGCTTGGGACAGGGGGCGGATCAGCCCCAGCATTTT
v_call: TRBV5-1
d_call: TRBD1
j_call: TRBJ1-5
clone_size: NA

cdr3_aa: CASSQVTGGSQHF
cdr3_nt: TGTGCCAGCAGCCAAGTGACGGGGGGATCCCAGCATTTT
v_call: TRBV3-1/TRBV3-2
d_call: NA
j_call: TRBJ1-5
clone_size: NA

cdr3_aa: CASGTGPLEQYF
cdr3_nt: TGCGCCAGCGGGACAGGTCCCCTCGAGCAGTACTTC
v_call: TRBV5-1
d_call: TRBD1
j_call: TRBJ2-7
clone_size: NA

cdr3_aa: CASGLTGPQETQYF
cdr3_nt: TGTGCTAGTGGTTTGACAGGGCCCCAAGAGACCCAGTACTTC
v_call: TRBV12-5
d_call: NA
j_call: TRBJ2-5
clone_size: NA

cdr3_aa: CASSESTGGLSTDTQYF
cdr3_nt: TGCGCCAGCAGTGAGTCCACAGGGGGCCTTAGCACAGATACGCAGTATTTT
v_call: TRBV10-2
d_call: TRBD1
j_call: TRBJ2-3
clone_size: NA

cdr3_aa: CASSLTGGVGSPLHF
cdr3_nt: TGTGCCAGCAGCTTAACAGGGGGAGTTGGGTCACCCCTCCACTTT
v_call: TRBV5-5
d_call: TRBD1
j_call: TRBJ1-6
clone_size: few

cdr3_aa: CASSPSPGVPYGYTF
cdr3_nt: TGTGCCAGCAGTCCTTCTCCAGGGGTACCTTATGGCTACACCTTC
v_call: TRBV6-5
d_call: NA
j_call: TRBJ1-2
clone_size: NA

cdr3_aa: CASSRYRENYGYTF
cdr3_nt: TGTGCCAGCAGCCGCTACAGGGAGAACTATGGCTACACCTTC
v_call: TRBV6-5
d_call: NA
j_call: TRBJ1-2
clone_size: NA

cdr3_aa: CASSKGTSGTGELFF
cdr3_nt: TGTGCCAGCAGTAAAGGGACTAGCGGCACCGGGGAGCTGTTTTTT
v_call: TRBV2
d_call: TRBD2
j_call: TRBJ2-2
clone_size: NA

cdr3_aa: CASSGVRGSLGTF
cdr3_nt: TGCGCCAGCAGCGGAGTCAGGGGAAGTCTCGGCACCTTC
v_call: TRBV5-1
d_call: NA
j_call: TRBJ1-2
clone_size: NA

cdr3_aa: CARRGQGRWMNTEAFF
cdr3_nt: TGTGCCAGACGAGGACAGGGAAGATGGATGAACACTGAAGCTTTCTTT
v_call: TRBV14
d_call: TRBD1
j_call: TRBJ1-1
clone_size: NA

cdr3_aa: CARSRKGRRLAKNIQYF
cdr3_nt: TGTGCCAGAAGCCGAAAAGGGAGGCGGCTAGCCAAAAACATTCAGTACTTC
v_call: TRBV5-3
d_call: NA
j_call: TRBJ2-4
clone_size: NA

cdr3_aa: CAWSTGTGGLANYGYTF
cdr3_nt: TGTGCCTGGAGCACCGGGACAGGGGGATTAGCTAACTATGGCTACACCTTC
v_call: TRBV30
d_call: TRBD1
j_call: TRBJ1-2
clone_size: NA